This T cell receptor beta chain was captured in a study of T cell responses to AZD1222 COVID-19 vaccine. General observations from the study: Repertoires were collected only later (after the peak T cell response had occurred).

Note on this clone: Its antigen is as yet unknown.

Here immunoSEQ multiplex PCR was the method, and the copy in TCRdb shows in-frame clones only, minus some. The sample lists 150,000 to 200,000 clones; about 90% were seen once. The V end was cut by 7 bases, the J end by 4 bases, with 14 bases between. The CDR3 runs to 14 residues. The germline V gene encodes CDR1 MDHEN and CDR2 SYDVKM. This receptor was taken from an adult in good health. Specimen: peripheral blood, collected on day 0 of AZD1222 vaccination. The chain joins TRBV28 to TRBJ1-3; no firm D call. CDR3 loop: CASTNPRRGNTIYF. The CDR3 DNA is TGTGCCAGCACCAACCCGCGCAGGGGAAACACCATATATTTT.